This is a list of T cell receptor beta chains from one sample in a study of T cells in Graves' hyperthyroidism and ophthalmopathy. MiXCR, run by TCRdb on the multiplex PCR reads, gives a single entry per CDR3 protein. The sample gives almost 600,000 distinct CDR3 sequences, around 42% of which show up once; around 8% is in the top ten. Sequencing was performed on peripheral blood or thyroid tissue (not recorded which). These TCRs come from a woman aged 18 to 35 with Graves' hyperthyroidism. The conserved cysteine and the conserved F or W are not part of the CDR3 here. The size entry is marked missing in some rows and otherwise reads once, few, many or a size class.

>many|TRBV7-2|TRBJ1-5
ASSLPAVTQH
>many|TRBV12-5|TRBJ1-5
ASGGDRGSYQPQH
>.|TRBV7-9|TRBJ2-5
ASVLVGRETQY
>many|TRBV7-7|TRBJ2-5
ASSFGGRETQY
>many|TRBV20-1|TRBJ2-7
SERGARTDEQY
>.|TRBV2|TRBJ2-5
ASSDQGTSGSGETQY
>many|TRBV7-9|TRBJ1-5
ASSGTLGGNQPQH
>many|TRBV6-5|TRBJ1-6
ASSYSGRGGNSPLH
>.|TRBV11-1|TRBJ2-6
ASSLAEAGANVLT
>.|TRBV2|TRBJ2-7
ASSEGTGTGTYEQY
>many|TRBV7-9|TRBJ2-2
ASSLGPVRLTGELF
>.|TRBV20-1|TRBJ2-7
SARDRIFQGAEEQY
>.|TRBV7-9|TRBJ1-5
ASSPFGRVGKPQH
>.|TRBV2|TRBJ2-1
ASSGQGAYNEQF
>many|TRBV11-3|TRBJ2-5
ASSFTSEETQY
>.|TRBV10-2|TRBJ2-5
ASVEAGAGETQY
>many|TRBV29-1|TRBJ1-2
SVDDNYGYT
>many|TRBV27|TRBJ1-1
ASSLFPGGEAF
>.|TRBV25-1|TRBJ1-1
ASSGGQGGPNTEAF
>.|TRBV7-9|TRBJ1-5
ASSYLAGGHHEH
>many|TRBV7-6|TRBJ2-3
ASSLAGETDTQY
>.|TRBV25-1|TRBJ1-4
ASSEPAGAEKLF
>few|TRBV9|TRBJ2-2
ASSGPGQGYTGELF
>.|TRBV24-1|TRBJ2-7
ATSEGQGGEQY
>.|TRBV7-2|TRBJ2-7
ASSLGLGLSYEQY
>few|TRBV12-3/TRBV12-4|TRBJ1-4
ASSLQSGVNEKLF
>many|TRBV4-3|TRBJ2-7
ASSQDGRAQYEQY
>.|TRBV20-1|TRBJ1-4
SARTPGTVNEKLF
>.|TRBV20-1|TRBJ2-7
SARRDSYPGEQY
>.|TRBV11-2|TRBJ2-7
ASSLDPPGGGDYEQY
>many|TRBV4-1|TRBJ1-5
ASSHDRAGQPQH
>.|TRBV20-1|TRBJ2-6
SAINRDRESGANVLT
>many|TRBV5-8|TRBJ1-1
ASRLNRGDTEAF
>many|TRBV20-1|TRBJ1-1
SAREAGENTEAF
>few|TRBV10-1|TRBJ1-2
ASSDREYGYT
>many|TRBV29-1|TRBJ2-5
SAAQGGTQY
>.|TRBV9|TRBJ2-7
ASSEWGTGDAGEQY
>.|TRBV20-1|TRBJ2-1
SARREFDNEQF
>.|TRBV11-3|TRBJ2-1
ASSLVGGTEQF
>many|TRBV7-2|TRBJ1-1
ASSLGGRQYTEAF
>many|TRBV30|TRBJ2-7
AWAGVAYEQY
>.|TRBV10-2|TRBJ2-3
ASSLAGGGTDTQY
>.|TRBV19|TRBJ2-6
ASSTKGSGANVLT
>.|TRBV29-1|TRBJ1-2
SVEPGAFDRGQGYT
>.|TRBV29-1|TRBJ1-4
SSVGHEGEKLF
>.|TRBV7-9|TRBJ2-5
ASSQDVGGYETQY
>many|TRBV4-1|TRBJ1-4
ASSQERQGEKLF
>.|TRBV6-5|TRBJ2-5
ASSLGVSGYTFGSGTQY
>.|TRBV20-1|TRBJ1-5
SARDQGQSSNQPQH
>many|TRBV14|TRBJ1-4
ASSLDSVNEKLF
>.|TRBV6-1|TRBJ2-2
ASSVPGEREVAGELF
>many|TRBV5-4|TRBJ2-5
ASSLEGLQETQY